This T cell receptor (beta chain) is from a study of CD8 T cells in ankylosing spondylitis. Construction of TCR beta libraries was performed using quantitative 5'-RACE with molecular barcodes. A single record per CDR3 protein comes from TCRdb applying MiXCR to the 5' RACE reads. The sample consists of a few hundred thousand distinct CDR3 sequences, approximately 20% of them appearing once. With respect to this clonotype: What it binds is unknown.

The CDR3 spans 15 residues. The V end lost 5 bases, the J end lost 6 bases, and 16 bases lay between the germline ends. The germline V gene has CDR1 MNHEY and CDR2 SMNVEV (reference sequence). Study-wide results and caveats: Matched ankylosing spondylitis synovial fluid reportedly contained a significantly enriched population of disease-linked clones. A number of the motif variants had already been described in reactive arthritis synovial fluid and blood. Relatively rare in peripheral blood, disease-linked clones were also CD8+.

The receptor was derived from a male donor with ankylosing spondylitis or in good health (not recorded which). This chain joins TRBV27 and TRBJ2-2, with D unresolved. Source material: blood, either unsorted or a sorted T cell fraction (not recorded which). CDR3 in amino acids: CASSPPALGPGELFF. CDR3 DNA sequence: TGTGCCAGCAGTCCCCCCGCCCTCGGTCCCGGGGAGCTGTTTTTT.